This TCR beta chain was identified in a study of CD8 T cells in ankylosing spondylitis. V trimming: 3 bases; J trimming: 7 bases; junction bases outside the gene matches: 22. Germline V lookup: CDR1 LGHNA, CDR2 YSLEER. CDR3 length equals 20 residues. TCRdb reprocessed the 5' RACE reads with MiXCR, giving one entry per CDR3 protein. Here the sample spans more than 600,000 distinct CDR3 sequences, around 20% being singletons. This clonotype has a handful of counts. No antigen is known for it. Notes on the study in general: Within matched ankylosing spondylitis synovial fluid, disease-linked clones were reportedly significantly enriched. Both synovial fluid and blood in reactive arthritis had previously been reported to carry some motif variants. What seemed typical of ankylosing spondylitis blood was a TCR beta motif built from eight highly homologous variants.

This receptor was obtained from a male donor with ankylosing spondylitis. Sequencing input: blood, either unsorted or a sorted T cell fraction (not recorded which). The chain carries TRBV4-3 and TRBJ2-2; 8 bases map to TRBD2. The CDR3 sequence: CASSQRRGIAGLRMGGELFF. For the CDR3, the DNA is TGCGCCAGCAGCCAGCGGAGGGGGATAGCGGGATTGAGGATGGGCGGGGAGCTGTTTTTT.